This T cell receptor beta chain was identified during a study of identical twins. Study-wide findings and caveats: Conclusions rested on cross-sectional statistics rather than following the same donors. Weaker excess twin sharing was observed in beta out-of-frame sequences.

This clonotype was counted a few times. Its matching antigen is unknown. The authors used template switching to add a universal primer site and gave cDNA unique molecular identifiers. MiXCR, run by TCRdb on the 5' RACE reads, gives a single entry per CDR3 protein. The sample lists more than 400,000 distinct CDR3 sequences, roughly 15% occurring once. There were only healthy Caucasians among the donors. Trimming took 0 bases from V and 10 from J, leaving 12 bases between them. The CDR3 spans 13 residues. From germline, CDR1 is SNHLY and CDR2 FYNNEI. A further study also used this sample, focusing on yellow fever vaccine responses in identical twins.

What was sequenced was CD4+ T cells sorted from blood. This TCR came from a woman between 18 and 30 years old in good health. The chain couples TRBV2 to TRBJ1-2, with a tentative D call TRBD1 (5 bases). CDR3 coding DNA: TGTGCCAGCAGTGAAGCGGGACCGCTTATCTACACCTTC. Its translation: CASSEAGPLIYTF. The variable domain in full, completed from reference TRBV2 and TRBJ1-2, reads EPEVTQTPSHQVTQMGQEVILRCVPISNHLYFYWYRQILGQKVEFLVSFYNNEISEKSEIFDDQFSVERPDGSNFTLKIRSTKLEDSAMYFCASSEAGPLIYTFGSGTRLTVV.